This T cell receptor (beta chain) is from a study of T-cell memory formation after mild COVID-19. The study, taken as a whole, reports: Contracting CD4+ clones sat mainly in CM and EM; CD8+ in EMRA. Memory cells collected pre-infection included some clones that later responded, suggesting cross-reactive memory joined. Whereas later expanders leaned CD4+, clones contracting day 15 to 85 showed a balanced CD4/CD8 makeup. A second wave of clones peaked on day 37, and their SARS-CoV-2 specificity went unconfirmed.

Trimming cost V 5 bases and J 2 bases; bases outside gene matches: 6. Germline CDR1 MRHNA, CDR2 SNTAGT. The CDR3 is 15 amino acids. This clonotype was counted between two and nine times. Its antigen is unidentified. TCRdb ran MiXCR on the 5' RACE reads and lists one entry per CDR3 protein. Of around 300,000 distinct CDR3 sequences in the sample, 10% to 15% are singletons; the top ten hold 20% to 25%. The clonotype was recovered from a man aged 18 to 29 who had mild COVID-19 (a few samples of this study predate the infection). Cell type and time point are not known. This chain joins TRBV6-4 and TRBJ1-5; 7 nucleotides align to TRBD1. Specimen: PBMCs or a T cell subset sorted from them (not recorded which). The CDR3 is CASSQTGSGNQPQHF. The CDR3, as DNA: TGTGCCAGCAGTCAGACAGGGTCCGGCAATCAGCCCCAGCATTTT.